This TCR beta chain originates from a study of human CD8 memory T cell subsets. The CDR3 is 16 residues long. Germline assignment: CDR1 LNHDA and CDR2 SQIVND (reference sequence). Study-level findings and limits: From the Chao1 estimates, stem-like memory T cells appeared to be more diverse than precursor exhausted T cells. Stem-like memory T cell repertoires overlapped minimally with precursor exhausted T cell repertoires.

Production of TCR beta libraries used UMI-labeled 5' RACE as the method. TCRdb reprocessed the 5' RACE reads and keeps a single row for each CDR3 protein, giving no DNA. The sample yields about 11,000 distinct CDR3 sequences, of which the top ten take up about 8.7%. For this clonotype: Antigen: not known.

The chain combines TRBV19 with TRBJ1-6. The source is a human donor in good health. Sequencing was performed on CD8+ T cells from PBMCs. The CDR3 is CASSMDRSSYNSPLHF.